The 31 T cell receptor beta chains in this list originate from one sample, sequenced in a study of response to subunit inactivated influenza vaccine (dated by TCRdb to 2017 to 2018). To prepare the library, RT-PCR was applied. The sequencing machine was an Illumina HiSeq 2500. In TCRdb, the public reads were trimmed at Q25 with fastp and aligned with MiXCR, with productive beta chains retained. Rows with a matching CDR3 protein are joined into one entry that keeps the most common DNA and genes. Present in this sample are fewer than 800,000 distinct CDR3 sequences, approximately 15% of which were seen just once. The ten largest clones represent roughly 12% of the sample. Sample: PBMCs from blood, taken 11 to 12 days after vaccination. Receptors were obtained from a man between 50 and 59 years old who received an inactivated influenza vaccine. Donor details come from another sample of the same person, matched by shared clones.

Many counts were recorded for this clonotype. The V and J genes are TRBV5-6 and TRBJ2-7; the match to TRBD1 covers 7 bases. This CDR3 region has 13 residues. Trimming at V came to 3 bases and at J to 2 bases, leaving 2 bases not matched to a gene. Germline loops: CDR1 SGHDT, CDR2 YYEEEE. The CDR3 DNA reads TGTGCCAGCAGCTGGGGGACAGCCTACGAGCAGTACTTC. Encoded protein: CASSWGTAYEQYF.

This clonotype has only a few counts. The chain couples TRBV29-1 to TRBJ1-5; TRBD1 matches at 8 bases. CDR3 length: 14 amino acids. Germline values: CDR1 SQVTM, CDR2 ANQGSEA. Germline trimming cut 6 bases from V and 0 bases from J; bases unmatched to any gene: 4. The CDR3 loop reads CSVYDRGSNQPQHF. The CDR3 bases are TGCAGCGTCTATGACAGGGGTAGCAATCAGCCCCAGCATTTT.

V is TRBV5-1 and J is TRBJ2-1, with D unresolved. Trimming removed 0 bases at V and 3 bases at J, with 13 bases between. The germline V gene encodes CDR1 SGHRS and CDR2 YFSETQ. The CDR3 consists of 16 residues. The CDR3 protein is CASSLAGGRGYNEQFF. CDR3 in DNA: TGCGCCAGCAGCTTGGCCGGCGGTCGTGGCTACAATGAGCAGTTCTTC.

The chain recombines TRBV20-1 with TRBJ1-2, with a weak D call TRBD1 (6 bases). Germline V gene sequence: CDR1 DFQATT, CDR2 SNEGSKA (reference sequence). The ends were cut back, 0 bases at V and 1 base at J, with 12 bases in the middle. The CDR3 is made up of 15 amino acids. Here the CDR3 reads CSARDLDRFNYGYTF. The CDR3 nucleotides read TGCAGTGCTAGAGACCTGGACAGATTTAACTATGGCTACACCTTC.

This clonotype was seen a few times. The chain is built from TRBV18 and TRBJ2-3; 9 bases fit TRBD2. This CDR3 has 15 residues. Trimming cost V 3 bases and J 5 bases; bases outside gene matches: 6. Germline V CDR1 and CDR2: KGHSH, LQKENI. For the CDR3, the DNA is TGTGCCAGCTCACCGCGTAGCGGGGGAGGAGATACGCAGTATTTT. Its protein is CASSPRSGGGDTQYF.

This clonotype came up a few times. The chain carries TRBV7-9 and TRBJ2-7; D gene uncertain. Trimming pared 4 bases from V and 4 bases from J, leaving 11 bases between. This CDR3 is built from 13 residues. Germline loops: CDR1 SEHNR, CDR2 FQNEAQ (reference sequence). The CDR3 loop reads CASSSIGSYEQYF. The CDR3 nucleotides read TGTGCCAGCAGCTCTATCGGGTCTTACGAGCAGTACTTC.

In this sample, this clonotype turned up a few times. This chain uses TRBV9 with TRBJ2-3, with a possible D match to TRBD2 (5 bases). Between the trimmed V and J ends, which lost 0 bases and 1 base, there was a span of 9 bases. Germline values: CDR1 SGDLS, CDR2 YYNGEE. CDR3 length: 15 amino acids. The CDR3, as DNA: TGTGCCAGCAGCGTAGGAGTAGCGCGCACAGATACGCAGTATTTT. It encodes CASSVGVARTDTQYF.

The V gene is TRBV11-2, the J gene TRBJ2-1; 12 bases are a match to TRBD2. The germline gives CDR1 SGHAT, CDR2 FQNNGV. V was clipped by 1 base and J by 6 bases; unmatched bases: 7. This CDR3 has 17 residues. The CDR3 loop reads CASSLATSGRTTNEQFF. CDR3 sequence (DNA): TGTGCCAGCAGCTTAGCAACTAGCGGGAGGACGACCAATGAGCAGTTCTTC.

This clonotype was detected a few times. V is TRBV28 and J is TRBJ1-2, with a tentative D call TRBD1 (5 bases). Trimming took off 1 base at V and 7 bases at J, with 13 bases between the two ends. This CDR3 has 14 residues. CDR1 and CDR2 (germline): MDHEN, SYDVKM. The CDR3 sequence: CASSLSDRGGGYTF. CDR3 sequence (DNA): TGTGCCAGCAGTTTATCGGATAGGGGAGGTGGCTACACCTTC.

The rearrangement links TRBV10-3 to TRBJ1-5; 7 bases fit TRBD1. Germline CDR1 ENHRY, CDR2 SYGVKD. The CDR3 contains 13 residues. The J segment lost 5 bases and the V segment lost 10 bases, leaving 8 bases of the junction unmatched. The CDR3 DNA follows: TGTGCCACAGCCGGGACAGAATATCAGCCCCAGCATTTT. It translates to CATAGTEYQPQHF.

A few counts support this clonotype. The chain is built from TRBV4-1 and TRBJ1-1, with no clear D. CDR1 is MGHRA, CDR2 YSYEKL, per germline. CDR3 length: 14 residues. V shed 0 bases and J shed 11 bases, with 16 bases lying between them. This chain's CDR3 is CASSQDSGIPGAFF. For the CDR3, the DNA is TGCGCCAGCAGCCAAGATAGTGGCATCCCGGGGGCTTTCTTT.

This chain uses TRBV4-2 with TRBJ2-7; 9 bases are shared with TRBD2. There are 17 residues in the CDR3. Per the germline V gene, CDR1 is LGHNA and CDR2 is YNFKEQ. V dropped 3 bases and J dropped 6; count of bases not matched to a gene: 15. The CDR3 sequence is CASSQLPVGGRAAEQYF. The CDR3 DNA reads TGTGCCAGCAGCCAGCTCCCTGTGGGCGGGAGGGCCGCCGAGCAGTACTTC.

The J gene is TRBJ2-5, the V gene TRBV28, with a possible D match to TRBD1 (6 bases). Germline CDR1 reads MDHEN; CDR2 reads SYDVKM. This CDR3 contains 13 residues. The V end lost 6 bases, the J end lost 8 bases, and 16 bases lay between the germline ends. The CDR3 DNA follows: TGTGCCAGCAGAACCGGATCAGGGGCTACCCAGTACTTC. Encoded protein: CASRTGSGATQYF.

V usage is TRBV7-9 and J usage is TRBJ2-7, with D hard to call. Germline lookup yields CDR1 SEHNR and CDR2 FQNEAQ (reference sequence). The ends were cut back, 0 bases at V and 1 base at J, with 10 bases in the middle. This CDR3 is built from 15 residues. The chain's CDR3 is CASSLADRASYEQYF. The CDR3 bases are TGTGCCAGCAGCTTAGCCGATAGGGCTTCCTACGAGCAGTACTTC.

This clonotype has a handful of counts. The rearrangement uses TRBV10-3 and TRBJ2-2; D remains ambiguous. This CDR3 contains 13 residues. Trimming took 6 bases from V and 1 from J, leaving 6 bases between them. Germline V CDR1 and CDR2: ENHRY, SYGVKD. CDR3 in DNA: TGTGCCATCAGGTCAGGGAACACCGGGGAGCTGTTTTTT. As protein: CAIRSGNTGELFF.

The chain recombines TRBV6-5 with TRBJ2-5, with a weak D call TRBD1 (5 bases). V lost 0 bases and J lost 7, with 18 bases in between. Germline V lookup: CDR1 MNHEY, CDR2 SVGAGI. This CDR3 comprises 16 residues. The DNA of the CDR3 is TGTGCCAGCAGTTACTCTGCGGTAGGGGTTGGTGGGACCCAGTACTTC. Amino acid sequence: CASSYSAVGVGGTQYF.

This clonotype has a handful of counts. The chain recombines TRBV28 with TRBJ1-1; 9 bases are shared with TRBD1. The CDR3 spans 13 residues. CDR1 is MDHEN, CDR2 SYDVKM, per germline. V lost 8 bases, J lost 3 bases, and 4 bases stayed unmatched. CDR3 DNA: TGTGCCAGCCGGGACAGGGTATACACTGAAGCTTTCTTT. Its translation: CASRDRVYTEAFF. The full variable domain, in which reference TRBV28 and TRBJ1-1 provide the parts outside the CDR3, is DVKVTQSSRYLVKRTGEKVFLECVQDMDHENMFWYRQDPGLGLRLIYFSYDVKMKEKGDIPEGYSVSREKKERFSLILESASTNQTSMYLCASRDRVYTEAFFGQGTRLTVV.

Concerning this clonotype: A much larger clone differs from this one at a single base, so this may be a read error. The chain links TRBV3-1 to TRBJ2-1; D might be TRBD1 (6 bases). With 3 bases removed from V and 0 bases from J, the gap between germline ends came to 9 bases. This CDR3 contains 15 residues. Germline CDR1 LGHDT, CDR2 YNNKEL (reference sequence). CDR3 bases: TGTGCCAGCAGCCATACAGGGAGCTCCTACAATGAGCAGTTCTTC. It is translated as CASSHTGSSYNEQFF.

V gene TRBV9 combines with J gene TRBJ2-7; perhaps TRBD1 as D (7 bases). The CDR3 spans 14 residues. V was clipped by 2 bases and J by 2 bases, with 11 bases between them. Germline V gene data show CDR1 as SGDLS and CDR2 as YYNGEE. CDR3 in amino acids: CASSVTGTAYEQYF. The CDR3 DNA reads TGTGCCAGCAGCGTGACAGGGACTGCCTACGAGCAGTACTTC.

A few counts support this clonotype. The chain couples TRBV20-1 to TRBJ2-3; D may be TRBD1 or TRBD2 (5 bases each). The CDR3 covers 16 residues. V was shortened by 3 bases and J by 4 bases, with 20 bases between the two germline ends. Germline assignment: CDR1 DFQATT and CDR2 SNEGSKA (reference sequence). CDR3 loop: CSASVPGRMPADTQYF. As DNA, the CDR3 is TGCAGTGCTAGTGTGCCGGGACGAATGCCAGCAGATACGCAGTATTTT.

The table lists this clonotype with a few counts. The V call is TRBV18, the J call TRBJ2-7; no definite D call. V was clipped by 2 bases and J by 2 bases, with 4 bases between them. Germline values: CDR1 KGHSH, CDR2 LQKENI. This CDR3 comprises 12 residues. In DNA, the CDR3 is TGTGCCAGCTCACCATCTGCCTACGAGCAGTACTTC. Translating it yields CASSPSAYEQYF.

The V call is TRBV4-3, the J call TRBJ2-2; 12 nucleotides line up with TRBD2. This CDR3 has 17 amino acids. Germline CDR1 LGHNA, CDR2 YSLEER. V was pared by 0 bases and J by 7 bases, with 6 bases of the junction left unmatched. The CDR3: CASSQDSSGGGFGELFF. The CDR3 DNA sequence: TGCGCCAGCAGCCAAGATTCTAGCGGGGGGGGTTTCGGGGAGCTGTTTTTT.

This chain links TRBV30 with TRBJ2-7, with 9 bases that match TRBD2. The germline CDR1 and CDR2 sequences are GTSNPN and SVGIG (reference sequence). There are 13 residues in the CDR3. The junction had 6 bases not matched to a gene; V was cut back by 3 bases and J by 6 bases. CDR3 DNA sequence: TGTGCCTGGAGCGGCCTAGCGGGGCGCGAGCAGTACTTC. Protein sequence: CAWSGLAGREQYF. Full variable domain (remainder filled in from reference TRBV30 and TRBJ2-7): SQTIHQWPATLVQPVGSPLSLECTVEGTSNPNLYWYRQAAGRGLQLLFYSVGIGQISSEVPQNLSASRPQDRQFILSSKKLLLSDSGFYLCAWSGLAGREQYFGPGTRLTVT.

A few counts support this clonotype. The chain employs TRBV7-2 and TRBJ2-3, with 8 positions matching TRBD2. The CDR3 consists of 16 residues. The V gene's germline CDR1 is SGHTA and CDR2 FQGNSA. With V trimmed by 5 bases and J by 2 bases, 9 bases remained unmatched. The CDR3 reads CASSQRGTTYTDTQYF. The CDR3 region has the DNA TGTGCCAGCAGCCAGCGGGGGACTACATACACAGATACGCAGTATTTT.

The sample holds a few counts of this clonotype. J is TRBJ2-7 and V is TRBV7-9; perhaps TRBD2 as D (6 bases). The CDR3 is made up of 11 amino acids. Germline CDR1 reads SEHNR; CDR2 reads FQNEAQ (reference sequence). The germline V and J ends were trimmed by 7 bases and 6 bases, with 10 bases remaining between them. DNA of the CDR3: TGTGCCAGCATAAAGGAGGGCGAGCAGTACTTC. Its translation: CASIKEGEQYF. The full variable domain, with the rest looked up from reference TRBV7-9 and TRBJ2-7, is DTGVSQNPRHKITKRGQNVTFRCDPISEHNRLYWYRQTLGQGPEFLTYFQNEAQLEKSRLLSDRFSAERPKGSFSTLEIQRTEQGDSAMYLCASIKEGEQYFGPGTRLTVT.

This clonotype was seen a handful of times. This rearrangement joins TRBV4-3 to TRBJ2-3; D possibly corresponds to TRBD2 (5 bases). V was trimmed by 2 bases and J by 0 bases, leaving 12 bases between them. The CDR3 spans 16 residues. Germline lookup yields CDR1 LGHNA and CDR2 YSLEER. This CDR3 reads CASSQQAVPSTDTQYF. CDR3 nucleotides: TGCGCCAGCAGCCAACAAGCGGTACCTAGCACAGATACGCAGTATTTT.

The chain joins TRBV28 to TRBJ1-6; D is uncertain. The CDR3 is 18 amino acids. Germline CDR1 reads MDHEN; CDR2 reads SYDVKM. Trimming took 8 bases from V and 0 from J, leaving 20 bases between them. As DNA, the CDR3 is TGTGCCAGCTGTTCGTTACGGGCCGCGAGCTCCTATAATTCACCCCTCCACTTT. Amino acids: CASCSLRAASSYNSPLHF.

This clonotype was found a few times. The chain recombines TRBV5-4 with TRBJ1-4; 7 bases agree with TRBD1. The V segment lost 4 bases and the J segment 0 bases; nucleotides outside the gene matches: 6. The CDR3 is 16 amino acids. Germline CDR1 is SGHNT and CDR2 is YYREEE (reference sequence). As DNA, the CDR3 is TGTGCCAGCAGCCGTGGGACAGACGCAACTAATGAAAAACTGTTTTTT. This encodes CASSRGTDATNEKLFF.

The genes are TRBV20-1 and TRBJ1-5; 7 nucleotides match TRBD1. After removal of 6 bases from V and 3 bases from J, the junction contained 11 bases not matched to a gene. Germline loops: CDR1 DFQATT, CDR2 SNEGSKA (reference sequence). CDR3 length equals 15 residues. The CDR3 DNA reads as TGCAGTGCCCCGCGCGGGACAGCAGTCAATCAGCCCCAGCATTTT. The encoded protein is CSAPRGTAVNQPQHF.

On this clonotype: Given a much more abundant clone one base away, this may be a read error. The CDR3 DNA is TGTGTCTCTAAGGGGACTAGCGAGAGGTACAATGAGCAGTTCTTC. Translation gives CVSKGTSERYNEQFF. The chain recombines TRBV28 with TRBJ2-1, with TRBD2 identical over 10 bases. The germline V gene encodes CDR1 MDHEN and CDR2 SYDVKM. This CDR3 has 15 residues.

The chain carries TRBV4-3 and TRBJ1-1, with a weak D call TRBD1 (6 bases). The V gene lost 0 bases and the J gene lost 8 bases, with 13 bases spanning the gap. The germline V gene has CDR1 LGHNA and CDR2 YSLEER. The CDR3 extends over 14 amino acids. The CDR3 sequence: CASSQDGGRLEAFF. The CDR3 DNA sequence: TGCGCCAGCAGCCAAGATGGGGGGCGGTTGGAAGCTTTCTTT.